One and the same sample provided the 13 T cell receptor beta chains below, sequenced in a study of cytomegalovirus exposure and HLA in healthy donors. In the PCR, 60 Vbeta and 13 Jbeta primers were used. Only in-frame clones appear in the TCRdb table, and some are missing; sequencing was by immunoSEQ multiplex PCR. The sample yields about 130,000 clones, around four fifths seen once. Sample: PBMCs. Receptors originate from a young man in good health.

The V and J genes are TRBV9 and TRBJ2-3; 12 bases fit TRBD2. This CDR3 is built from 18 residues. Germline trimming cut 4 bases from V and 4 bases from J; bases unmatched to any gene: 13. Germline loops: CDR1 SGDLS, CDR2 YYNGEE. CDR3 sequence reads: CASSHGLAGRGPADTQYF. CDR3 sequence (DNA): TGTGCCAGCAGCCACGGACTAGCGGGGAGGGGCCCGGCAGATACGCAGTATTTT. Using reference TRBV9 and TRBJ2-3 for the parts outside the CDR3, the full variable domain is DSGVTQTPKHLITATGQRVTLRCSPRSGDLSVYWYQQSLDQGLQFLIQYYNGEERAKGNILERFSAQQFPDLHSELNLSSLELGDSALYFCASSHGLAGRGPADTQYFGPGTRLTVL.

The chain links TRBV13 to TRBJ2-7; 7 nucleotides line up with TRBD2. V was clipped by 7 bases and J by 3 bases; unmatched bases: 9. Germline V CDR1 and CDR2: PRHDT, FYEKMQ (reference sequence). The CDR3 extends over 14 amino acids. CDR3 DNA: TGTGCCAGCAACCTGGGACGGGGGGACTACGAGCAGTACTTC. Its translation: CASNLGRGDYEQYF.

This clone was counted only a few times. V usage is TRBV28 and J usage is TRBJ1-2, with D hard to call. Germline CDR1 and CDR2: MDHEN and SYDVKM. This CDR3 spans 13 amino acids. Deletions cut 7 bases from V and 2 bases from J, with 11 bases between. The DNA of the CDR3 is TGTGCCAGCACCTCGACGGGGAACTATGGCTACACCTTC. This encodes CASTSTGNYGYTF.

J is TRBJ2-3 and V is TRBV7-8; D is perhaps TRBD2 (6 bases). The CDR3 is made up of 16 amino acids. V gave up 1 base and J gave up 2 bases, with 13 bases separating them. Germline CDR1 reads SGHVS; CDR2 reads FQNEAQ. CDR3 region: CASSLGEVADTDTQYF. The DNA for the CDR3 is TGTGCCAGCAGCTTAGGAGAAGTAGCGGACACAGATACGCAGTATTTT. Full variable domain (remainder filled in from reference TRBV7-8 and TRBJ2-3): GAGVSQSPRYKVAKRGQDVALRCDPISGHVSLFWYQQALGQGPEFLTYFQNEAQLDKSGLPSDRFFAERPEGSVSTLKIQRTQQEDSAVYLCASSLGEVADTDTQYFGPGTRLTVL.

This chain links TRBV28 with TRBJ1-4, with 7 positions matching TRBD1. The trim removed 10 bases at V and 2 bases at J, leaving 10 bases unmatched. Germline values: CDR1 MDHEN, CDR2 SYDVKM. The CDR3 consists of 15 residues. CDR3 region: CAIGGPEATNEKLFF. CDR3 DNA sequence: TGTGCCATAGGGGGCCCTGAGGCCACTAATGAAAAACTGTTTTTT.

J is TRBJ2-1 and V is TRBV27; TRBD2 agrees at 11 bases. This CDR3 contains 15 residues. V gave up 2 bases and J gave up 7 bases; unmatched junction bases: 4. Germline V gene lookup returns CDR1 MNHEY and CDR2 SMNVEV (reference sequence). CDR3 coding DNA: TGTGCCAGCAGTTTAACCACTAGCGGGAGAAATGAGCAGTTCTTC. This gives the protein CASSLTTSGRNEQFF.

The count of this clone is one. This chain joins TRBV28 and TRBJ1-3; 7 bases line up with TRBD1. Germline CDR1 and CDR2: MDHEN and SYDVKM. V lost 5 bases, J lost 4 bases, and 5 bases stayed unmatched. The CDR3 consists of 14 residues. The CDR3 nucleotides are TGTGCCAGCAGTCCACGGGGACAGGGAAACACCATATATTTT. This codes for CASSPRGQGNTIYF.

The chain carries TRBV28 and TRBJ2-7; maybe TRBD2 (6 bases). The CDR3 loop spans 14 amino acids. V lost 4 bases to trimming and J lost 0 bases, with 10 bases between them. Germline CDR1 is MDHEN and CDR2 is SYDVKM. CDR3 DNA: TGTGCCAGCAGTTGGGGCGGGACCTCCTACGAGCAGTACTTC. Amino acids: CASSWGGTSYEQYF.

The gene calls are TRBV7-2 and TRBJ2-1, with 8 bases lining up with TRBD2. V was pared by 2 bases and J by 16 bases, with 7 bases of the junction left unmatched. The germline V gene encodes CDR1 SGHTA and CDR2 FQGNSA. The CDR3 contains 12 residues. CDR3 region: CASSLTGTSHFF. The CDR3 coding sequence is TGTGCCAGCAGCTTAACCGGGACTAGTCATTTCTTC.

The CDR3 region has the DNA TGTGCCAGCTCACCAGAGCGGGTGGGATGGATTCAGTACTTC. Translation gives CASSPERVGWIQYF. The chain has TRBV18 and TRBJ2-4, with D perhaps TRBD2 (6 bases). This CDR3 has 14 amino acids. Germline CDR1 is KGHSH and CDR2 is LQKENI. V lost 2 bases and J lost 10, with 15 bases in between.

Of note for this clone: This same CDR3 is encoded by further DNA sequences in the sample. V gene TRBV28 combines with J gene TRBJ2-7; the match to TRBD2 covers 9 bases. The length of the CDR3 is 15 residues. Trimming took 5 bases from V and 2 from J; bases not matched to a gene: 7. The germline V gene has CDR1 MDHEN and CDR2 SYDVKM. CDR3 coding DNA: TGTGCCAGCAGTCCCCCGGGACTAGCAGCCTACGAGCAGTACTTC. This gives the protein CASSPPGLAAYEQYF.

CDR3 protein: CAISDSSPGPETQYF. The CDR3 DNA reads as TGTGCCATCAGTGATTCGTCCCCAGGCCCAGAGACCCAGTACTTC. The V and J genes are TRBV10-3 and TRBJ2-5, with D uncertain. Looked up from germline, CDR1 is ENHRY and CDR2 is SYGVKD. The CDR3 sequence is 15 residues long. V lost 3 bases to trimming and J lost 4 bases, with 15 bases between them.

The CDR3 DNA sequence: TGTGCCAGTCTTAGTAGGAGGGACACCGGGGAGCTGTTTTTT. Amino acid sequence: CASLSRRDTGELFF. The chain combines TRBV27 with TRBJ2-2, with D maybe TRBD2 (6 bases). Trimming removed 9 bases from V and 3 bases from J, with 14 bases in between. Germline CDR1 and CDR2: MNHEY and SMNVEV (reference sequence). CDR3 length: 14 amino acids.